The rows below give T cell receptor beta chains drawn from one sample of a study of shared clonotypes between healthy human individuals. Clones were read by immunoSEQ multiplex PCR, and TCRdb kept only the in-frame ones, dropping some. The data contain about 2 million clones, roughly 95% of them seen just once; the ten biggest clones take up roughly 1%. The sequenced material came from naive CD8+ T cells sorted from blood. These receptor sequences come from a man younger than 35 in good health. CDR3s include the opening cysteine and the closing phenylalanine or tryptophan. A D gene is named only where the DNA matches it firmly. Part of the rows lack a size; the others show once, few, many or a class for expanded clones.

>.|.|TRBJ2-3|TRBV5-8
CASSLEGGSTDTQYF
TGTGCCAGCAGCTTGGAGGGGGGGAGCACAGATACGCAGTATTTT
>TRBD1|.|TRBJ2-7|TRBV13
CASSQTGDVLAHEQYF
TGTGCCAGCAGCCAAACAGGGGACGTCCTCGCGCACGAGCAGTACTTC
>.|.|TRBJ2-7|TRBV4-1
CASSQDLGYEQYF
TGCGCCAGCAGCCAAGATTTGGGCTACGAGCAGTACTTC
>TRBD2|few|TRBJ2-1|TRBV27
CASSLGLADNEQFF
TGTGCCAGCAGTTTAGGTCTAGCGGACAATGAGCAGTTCTTC
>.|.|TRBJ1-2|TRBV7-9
CASSFGEGQWGYTF
TGTGCCAGCAGCTTCGGGGAGGGCCAGTGGGGCTACACCTTC
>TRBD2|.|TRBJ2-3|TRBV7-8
CASSPLSGGASTDTQYF
TGTGCCAGCAGCCCCCTTAGCGGGGGGGCTAGCACAGATACGCAGTATTTT
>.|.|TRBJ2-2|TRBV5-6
CASSLEQGWGTGELFF
TGTGCCAGCAGCTTGGAGCAGGGGTGGGGGACCGGGGAGCTGTTTTTT
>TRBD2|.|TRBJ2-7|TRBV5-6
CASSLVTSEYEQYF
TGTGCCAGCAGCTTAGTGACTAGCGAGTACGAGCAGTACTTC
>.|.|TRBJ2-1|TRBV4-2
CASSHLQGGYEQFF
TGTGCCAGCAGCCACCTCCAGGGGGGATATGAGCAGTTCTTC
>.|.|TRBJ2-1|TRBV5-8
CASSSYRDSSYNEQFF
TGTGCCAGCAGCTCGTACAGGGATAGCTCCTACAATGAGCAGTTCTTC
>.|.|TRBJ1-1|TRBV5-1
CASSLAGPVDTEAFF
TGCGCCAGCAGCTTGGCGGGACCGGTGGACACTGAAGCTTTCTTT
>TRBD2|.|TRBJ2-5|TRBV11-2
CASSLDGGLVQETQYF
TGTGCCAGCAGCTTAGATGGGGGACTAGTCCAAGAGACCCAGTACTTC
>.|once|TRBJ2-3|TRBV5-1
CASSLWDSGTDTQYF
TGCGCCAGCAGCTTGTGGGACTCCGGCACAGATACGCAGTATTTT
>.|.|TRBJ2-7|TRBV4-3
CASSQDPGRIYEQYF
TGCGCCAGCAGCCAAGATCCCGGACGAATCTACGAGCAGTACTTC
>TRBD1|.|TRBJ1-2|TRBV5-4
CASIGTGSGYTF
TGTGCCAGCATCGGGACAGGGTCTGGCTACACCTTC
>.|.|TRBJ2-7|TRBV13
CASSSSSTGQYEQYF
TGTGCCAGCAGCTCCTCATCTACGGGGCAATACGAGCAGTACTTC
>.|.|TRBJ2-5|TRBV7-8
CASSIQPYQETQYF
TGTGCCAGCAGCATACAGCCGTACCAAGAGACCCAGTACTTC
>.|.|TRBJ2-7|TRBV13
CASSLRAGGYEQYF
TGTGCCAGCAGCCTCAGGGCCGGTGGCTACGAGCAGTACTTC
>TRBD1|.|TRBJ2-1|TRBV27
CASSLDRVGNNEQFF
TGTGCCAGCAGTTTAGACAGGGTGGGAAACAATGAGCAGTTCTTC
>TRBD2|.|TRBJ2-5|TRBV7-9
CASSAAWAGGQETQYF
TGTGCCAGCAGCGCGGCGTGGGCGGGGGGGCAAGAGACCCAGTACTTC